The clone carrying this T cell receptor (beta chain) was seen a handful of times. The sample belongs to a study of T-cell reconstitution after alpha-beta-depleted transplantation in children. For TCRbeta, the library was prepared with unique molecular identifiers. TCRdb re-derived calls from the PCR reads in MiXCR, one entry per CDR3 protein. The sample lists about 400,000 distinct CDR3 sequences, about 14% occurring once. This CDR3 has 13 amino acids. Germline CDR1 SQVTM, CDR2 ANQGSEA. V lost 2 bases to trimming and J lost 4 bases, with 11 bases between them. The genes are TRBV29-1 and TRBJ1-1; D uncertain. The sample in question was PBMCs, obtained from the stem cell graft. This TCR came from a human donor who donated a stem cell graft to a child with Fanconi anemia. The DNA for the CDR3 is TGCAGCGTTGAAAGGGCCGAGGGCACTGAAGCTTTCTTT. Its protein product is CSVERAEGTEAFF. The whole variable domain, filled in from reference TRBV29-1 and TRBJ1-1, reads SAVISQKPSRDICQRGTSLTIQCQVDSQVTMMFWYRQQPGQSLTLIATANQGSEATYESGFVIDKFPISRPNLTFSTLTVSNMSPEDSSIYLCSVERAEGTEAFFGQGTRLTVV.